This T cell receptor (beta chain) was sequenced during a study of cytomegalovirus exposure and HLA in healthy donors. General study points: The listing of 150 or so TCR beta chains classed them as cytomegalovirus-associated.

Researchers ran the PCR with 60 Vbeta and 13 Jbeta primers. Here immunoSEQ multiplex PCR was the method, and the copy in TCRdb shows in-frame clones only, minus some. The sample has some 94,000 clones, approximately 70% seen once; the top ten hold 2.5% to 3%. Remarks on this clone: The antigen is undetermined.

The sequence was collected from a man in his fifties or sixties in good health and CMV-seronegative. The material sequenced was PBMCs.

CDR3 sequence reads: CASSSDPQGGQYF. CDR3 sequence (DNA): TGTGCCAGCAGCTCCGATCCTCAGGGCGGGCAGTACTTC. The chain carries TRBV7-2 and TRBJ2-7, with D perhaps TRBD1 (5 bases). The V gene lost 4 bases and the J gene lost 9 bases, with 16 bases spanning the gap. The germline V gene encodes CDR1 SGHTA and CDR2 FQGNSA. The CDR3 is made up of 13 amino acids.